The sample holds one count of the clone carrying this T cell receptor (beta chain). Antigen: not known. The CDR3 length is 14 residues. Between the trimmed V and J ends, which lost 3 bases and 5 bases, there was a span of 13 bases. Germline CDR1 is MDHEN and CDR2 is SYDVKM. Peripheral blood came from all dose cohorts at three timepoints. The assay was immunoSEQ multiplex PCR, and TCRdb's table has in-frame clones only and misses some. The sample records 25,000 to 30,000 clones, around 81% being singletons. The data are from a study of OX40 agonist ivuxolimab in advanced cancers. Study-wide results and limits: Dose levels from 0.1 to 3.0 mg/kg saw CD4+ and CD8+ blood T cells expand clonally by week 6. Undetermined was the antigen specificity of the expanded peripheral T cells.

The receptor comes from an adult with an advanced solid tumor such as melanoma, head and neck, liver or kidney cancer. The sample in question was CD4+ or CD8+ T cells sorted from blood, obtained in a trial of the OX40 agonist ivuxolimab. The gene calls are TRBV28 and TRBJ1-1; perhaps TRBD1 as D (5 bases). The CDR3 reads CASSFGTPGTEAFF. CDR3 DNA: TGTGCCAGCAGTTTCGGGACCCCGGGGACTGAAGCTTTCTTT.